This T cell receptor beta chain was sequenced during a study of cytomegalovirus exposure and HLA in healthy donors. Overall study findings and caveats: The study labeled more than 150 TCR beta chains cytomegalovirus-associated.

The data were produced by immunoSEQ multiplex PCR, yet TCRdb's version contains in-frame clones alone and is incomplete. The repertoire holds about 120,000 clones, roughly 89% seen once, with 1% to 1.4% in the top ten. This CDR3 region has 13 residues. Germline CDR1 reads MDHEN; CDR2 reads SYDVKM. The V and J ends lost 11 bases and 4 bases respectively, with 15 bases between them. As to this clone: Its target is not known.

The sequenced material came from PBMCs. The sequence was obtained from a woman aged 18-30 years in good health and CMV-seronegative. The chain joins TRBV28 to TRBJ1-3, with no clear D. CDR3 protein: CAANSYSGNTIYF. The CDR3, as DNA: TGTGCCGCCAACTCCTATTCGGGAAACACCATATATTTT.